The 16 T cell receptor beta chains reported below all come from one sample, sequenced in a study of OX40 agonist ivuxolimab in advanced cancers. Only in-frame clones appear in the TCRdb table, and some are missing; sequencing was by immunoSEQ multiplex PCR. The profile covers under 85,000 clones, with 94% appearing a single time and more than 9.5% taken by the ten largest. The sample consisted of CD4+ or CD8+ T cells sorted from blood, taken in a trial of the OX40 agonist ivuxolimab. These receptors came from an adult with an advanced solid tumor such as melanoma, head and neck, liver or kidney cancer.

This sequence joins TRBV30 and TRBJ1-2, with D unresolved. The V gene's germline CDR1 is GTSNPN and CDR2 SVGIG (reference sequence). The length of the CDR3 is 13 residues. V was trimmed by 3 bases and J by 5 bases, leaving 13 bases between them. The CDR3 DNA reads TGTGCCTGGAGGGAATTGGAGCATTATGGCTACACCTTC. Encoded protein: CAWRELEHYGYTF.

V gene TRBV9 combines with J gene TRBJ1-1, with a weak D call TRBD1 (5 bases). The germline V and J ends were trimmed by 2 bases and 0 bases, with 11 bases remaining between them. The CDR3 length is 15 residues. Germline V gene sequence: CDR1 SGDLS, CDR2 YYNGEE. This CDR3 is CASSVDGGMNTEAFF. The CDR3 DNA reads as TGTGCCAGCAGCGTTGACGGGGGTATGAACACTGAAGCTTTCTTT.

The genes are TRBV5-4 and TRBJ2-7, with 9 bases identical to TRBD1. The CDR3 totals 13 residues. CDR1 is SGHNT and CDR2 is YYREEE in the germline V gene (reference sequence). V was clipped by 4 bases and J by 5 bases; unmatched bases: 4. Written as DNA, the CDR3 is TGTGCCAGCAGCGGGACAGGGCTAGACGAGCAGTACTTC. Translation gives CASSGTGLDEQYF. Filled out from reference TRBV5-4 and TRBJ2-7, the complete variable domain reads ETGVTQSPTHLIKTRGQQVTLRCSSQSGHNTVSWYQQALGQGPQFIFQYYREEENGRGNFPPRFSGLQFPNYSSELNVNALELDDSALYLCASSGTGLDEQYFGPGTRLTVT.

The chain is built from TRBV7-8 and TRBJ2-1; the match to TRBD2 covers 7 bases. The germline CDR1 and CDR2 sequences are SGHVS and FQNEAQ. The length of the CDR3 is 16 residues. The ends lost 2 bases at V and 0 bases at J; junction bases unmatched: 4. CDR3 bases: TGTGCCAGCAGCTTATACGGCGGGAGCTCCTACAATGAGCAGTTCTTC. It specifies CASSLYGGSSYNEQFF.

The CDR3 reads CASSSVEQGLRSYEQYF. The DNA for the CDR3 is TGTGCCAGCAGCTCAGTGGAACAGGGCCTTCGTTCCTACGAGCAGTACTTC. The chain employs TRBV11-3 and TRBJ2-7; tentatively, D is TRBD1 (6 bases). The CDR3 is 17 residues long. The V and J ends lost 4 bases and 1 base respectively, with 20 bases between them. Germline loops: CDR1 SGHNT, CDR2 YENEEA.

The chain combines TRBV7-3 with TRBJ1-2, with 12 bases identical to TRBD1. Germline-derived CDR1 and CDR2 are SGHTA and FQGTGA. Unmatched junction bases numbered 6, after V lost 4 bases and J lost 9 bases. The CDR3 consists of 14 residues. This chain's CDR3 is CASSSHGTGGSYTF. CDR3 in DNA: TGTGCCAGCAGCTCCCACGGGACAGGGGGCAGCTACACCTTC.

V and J are TRBV9 and TRBJ2-3; unclear D gene. Germline CDR1 and CDR2: SGDLS and YYNGEE. Trimming shortened V by 3 bases and J by 5 bases, and 13 bases separated the two germline ends. The length of the CDR3 is 14 residues. The CDR3 loop is CASSGPSALDTQYF. The CDR3 coding sequence is TGTGCCAGCAGCGGGCCATCAGCTCTAGATACGCAGTATTTT.

This rearrangement joins TRBV4-3 to TRBJ2-7; the D call may be TRBD1 or TRBD2 (5 bases each). V was trimmed by 0 bases and J by 5 bases, leaving 8 bases between them. Germline-derived CDR1 and CDR2 are LGHNA and YSLEER. The CDR3 spans 13 residues. The CDR3 protein is CASSQDRGDEQYF. The CDR3 coding sequence is TGCGCCAGCAGCCAAGATCGAGGGGACGAGCAGTACTTC.

The CDR3 DNA sequence: TGTGCCATCAGTTCGCTTGAACAGGGCTTAGGCGGGGAGCTGTTTTTT. Translation gives CAISSLEQGLGGELFF. The chain employs TRBV10-3 and TRBJ2-2, with D maybe TRBD1 (6 bases). The CDR3 is made up of 16 amino acids. CDR1 and CDR2 (germline): ENHRY, SYGVKD. Trimming pared 5 bases from V and 7 bases from J, leaving 20 bases between.

The genes are TRBV25-1 and TRBJ1-2; 7 bases map to TRBD1. Germline V CDR1 and CDR2: MGHDK, SYGVNS. The CDR3 sequence is 12 residues long. V was pared by 3 bases and J by 5 bases, with 0 bases of the junction left unmatched. Here the CDR3 DNA reads TGTGCCAGCAGTGAGGGACAGTATGGCTACACCTTC. It yields the protein CASSEGQYGYTF.

The chain employs TRBV4-3 and TRBJ2-7, with D perhaps matching TRBD2 (5 bases). The length of the CDR3 is 14 residues. Trimming stripped 1 base from V and 1 base from J, with 8 bases between. CDR1 and CDR2 from the germline V gene are LGHNA and YSLEER. The CDR3: CASSQGTRSYEQYF. DNA of the CDR3: TGCGCCAGCAGCCAAGGGACTCGATCCTACGAGCAGTACTTC.

The rearrangement joins TRBV27 to TRBJ1-1; the D gene is possibly TRBD1 (5 bases). CDR3 length equals 15 residues. The V end was cut by 2 bases, the J end by 0 bases, with 10 bases between. Germline V gene sequence: CDR1 MNHEY, CDR2 SMNVEV (reference sequence). The CDR3 loop reads CASSLMGVVNTEAFF. The DNA of the CDR3 is TGTGCCAGCAGTTTAATGGGGGTGGTGAACACTGAAGCTTTCTTT.

The chain couples TRBV9 to TRBJ2-2; the match to TRBD2 covers 7 bases. Germline lookup yields CDR1 SGDLS and CDR2 YYNGEE. The junction had 6 bases not matched to a gene; V was cut back by 2 bases and J by 5 bases. This CDR3 is 15 amino acids long. The CDR3 DNA follows: TGTGCCAGCAGCGTGGGCGGGAGTGGGACCGGGGAGCTGTTTTTT. It translates to CASSVGGSGTGELFF.

This chain joins TRBV4-3 and TRBJ2-7; a possible D gene is TRBD2 (6 bases). Germline V gives CDR1 LGHNA, CDR2 YSLEER. The CDR3 consists of 16 residues. V dropped 0 bases and J dropped 0 bases, with 12 bases sitting between them. The CDR3 DNA is TGCGCCAGCAGCCAAGACGATGCGGGGCCCTCCTACGAGCAGTACTTC. Its protein product is CASSQDDAGPSYEQYF.

The V call is TRBV28, the J call TRBJ2-1; 7 bases line up with TRBD2. Germline lookup yields CDR1 MDHEN and CDR2 SYDVKM. V lost 2 bases and J lost 7; bases outside the gene matches: 5. The CDR3 consists of 14 residues. CDR3 residues: CASSLAGARNEQFF. For the CDR3, the DNA is TGTGCCAGCAGTTTAGCGGGAGCGAGAAATGAGCAGTTCTTC. Full variable domain (missing parts from reference TRBV28 and TRBJ2-1): DVKVTQSSRYLVKRTGEKVFLECVQDMDHENMFWYRQDPGLGLRLIYFSYDVKMKEKGDIPEGYSVSREKKERFSLILESASTNQTSMYLCASSLAGARNEQFFGPGTRLTVL.

The rearrangement uses TRBV10-3 and TRBJ1-3; unclear D gene. Germline CDR1 is ENHRY and CDR2 is SYGVKD. The V and J ends lost 7 bases and 1 base respectively, with 8 bases between them. CDR3 length equals 13 residues. CDR3 amino acids: CAIMSGSGNTIYF. The DNA for the CDR3 is TGTGCCATCATGAGCGGGTCTGGAAACACCATATATTTT.